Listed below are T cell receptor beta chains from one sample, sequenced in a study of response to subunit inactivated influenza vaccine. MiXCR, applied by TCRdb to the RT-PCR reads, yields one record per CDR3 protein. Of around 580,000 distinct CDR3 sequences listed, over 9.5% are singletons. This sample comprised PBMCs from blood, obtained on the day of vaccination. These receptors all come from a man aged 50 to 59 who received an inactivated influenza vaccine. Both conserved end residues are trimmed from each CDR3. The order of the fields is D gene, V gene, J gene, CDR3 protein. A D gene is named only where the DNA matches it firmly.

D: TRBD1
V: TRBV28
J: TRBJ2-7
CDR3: ASSLPPQGVAYEQY

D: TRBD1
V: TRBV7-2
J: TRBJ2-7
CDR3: ASSLLWDRENYEQY

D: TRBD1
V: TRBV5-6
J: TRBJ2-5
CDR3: ASSQSGTGGTQY

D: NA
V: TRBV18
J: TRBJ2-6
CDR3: ASSPTRPSGANVLT

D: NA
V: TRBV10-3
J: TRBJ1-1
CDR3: AISVRGFNTEAF

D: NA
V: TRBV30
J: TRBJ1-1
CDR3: AWSDQPNTEAF

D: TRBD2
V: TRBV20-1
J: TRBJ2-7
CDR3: SARDTSGIPSLEQY

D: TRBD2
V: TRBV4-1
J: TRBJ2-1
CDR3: ASRLATGGSYNEQF

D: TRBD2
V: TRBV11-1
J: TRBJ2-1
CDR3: ASSLFGTSGRVYNEQF

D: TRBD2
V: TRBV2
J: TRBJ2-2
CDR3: ASSEPLAGEVGELF

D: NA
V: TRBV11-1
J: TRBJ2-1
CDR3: ASSIEGGNEQF

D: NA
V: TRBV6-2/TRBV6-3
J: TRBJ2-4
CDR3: ASSFRQAIGNIQY

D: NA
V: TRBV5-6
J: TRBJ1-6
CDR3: ASSPFMGPYNSPLH

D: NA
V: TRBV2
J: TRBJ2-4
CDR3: ASSDREIQY

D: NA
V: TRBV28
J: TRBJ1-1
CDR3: ASSLADRHTEAF

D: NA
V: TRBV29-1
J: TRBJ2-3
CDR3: SAQLAADTQY

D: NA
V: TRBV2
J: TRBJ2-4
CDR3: ASSEARRGHIQY

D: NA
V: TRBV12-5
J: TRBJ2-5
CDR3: ASGPGTSPQETQY

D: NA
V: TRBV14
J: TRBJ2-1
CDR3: ASSQAGYGKQF

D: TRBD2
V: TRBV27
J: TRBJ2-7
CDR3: ASSRNGLAGSSYEQY

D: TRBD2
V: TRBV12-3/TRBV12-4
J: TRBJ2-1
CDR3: ASSESGSSSEQF

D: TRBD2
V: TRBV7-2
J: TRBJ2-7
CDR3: ASSLVSGSFNEQY

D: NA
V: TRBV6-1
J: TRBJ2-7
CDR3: ASSGRGSRVKSSYEQY

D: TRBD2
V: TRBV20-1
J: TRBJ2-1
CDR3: SASSPGLAGRGQF

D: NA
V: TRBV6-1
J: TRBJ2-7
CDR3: ASRITVGAPEQY

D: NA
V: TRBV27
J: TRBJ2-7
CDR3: ASSFLNSEQY

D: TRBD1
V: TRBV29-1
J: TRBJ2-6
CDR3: SVAGGASIGANVLT

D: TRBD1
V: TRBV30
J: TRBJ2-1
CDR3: AWRRQGPYNEQF

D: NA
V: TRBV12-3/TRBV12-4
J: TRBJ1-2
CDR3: ASSSTGSSNGYT

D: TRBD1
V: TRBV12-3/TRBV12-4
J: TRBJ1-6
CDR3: ASSPLQGSSSNSPLH

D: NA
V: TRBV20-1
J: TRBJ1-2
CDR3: SARSGGYT

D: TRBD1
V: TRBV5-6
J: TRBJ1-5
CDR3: ASSLGSGTGREQPQH

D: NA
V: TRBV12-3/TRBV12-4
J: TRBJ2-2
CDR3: ASSFRAAGNGELF

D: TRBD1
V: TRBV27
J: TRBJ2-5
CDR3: ASRMTGIQETQY

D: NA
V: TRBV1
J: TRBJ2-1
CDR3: TSSQVGTSGSYGQF

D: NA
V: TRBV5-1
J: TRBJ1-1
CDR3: ASSRGGTGSNTEAF

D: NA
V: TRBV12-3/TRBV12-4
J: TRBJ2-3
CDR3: ASSLGDTQY

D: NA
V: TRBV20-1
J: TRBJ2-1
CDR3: SGAGGSYNEQF

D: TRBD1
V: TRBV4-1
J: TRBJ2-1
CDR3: ASRRGTGPYNEQF

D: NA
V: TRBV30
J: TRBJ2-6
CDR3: AWDSTGTGANVLT

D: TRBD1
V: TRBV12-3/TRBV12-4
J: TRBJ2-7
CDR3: ASSFSGTGGEQY

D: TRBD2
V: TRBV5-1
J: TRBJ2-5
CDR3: ASSLRTATSGGPQETQY

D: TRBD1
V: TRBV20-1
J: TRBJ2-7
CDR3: SAKPDRATYEQY

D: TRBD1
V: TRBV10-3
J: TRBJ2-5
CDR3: AISGLGQRGETQY

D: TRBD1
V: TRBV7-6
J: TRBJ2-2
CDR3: ASSLEGGQAGELF

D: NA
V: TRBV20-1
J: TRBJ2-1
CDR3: SATGSRHNEQF

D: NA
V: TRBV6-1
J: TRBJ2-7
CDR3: ASSDFRSLTYEQY

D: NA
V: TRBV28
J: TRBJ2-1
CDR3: ASSGYGERSYNEQF

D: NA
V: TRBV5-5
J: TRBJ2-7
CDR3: ASSPGGTVISYEQY